This T cell receptor (beta chain) was sequenced for a study of T-cell memory formation after mild COVID-19. As for this clonotype: Its antigen is still unknown.

5'RACE primed from the constant segment yielded TCR alpha and TCR beta cDNA libraries bearing sample barcodes and UMIs. Using its own MiXCR run on the 5' RACE reads, TCRdb lists one record per CDR3 protein. The repertoire holds 300,000 to 400,000 distinct CDR3 sequences, with around 27% as singletons. CDR3 size: 15 residues. CDR1 and CDR2 (germline): MNHEY, SVGAGI. V was clipped by 6 bases and J by 5 bases; unmatched bases: 10. Study-wide results and limits: Mainly in CM and EM were contracting CD4+ clones; CD8+ were in EMRA. Clones contracting day 15 to 85 were balanced CD4/CD8; later expanders leaned CD4+. Several responding clones turned up in pre-infection memory, indicating that cross-reactive memory may have taken part.

The rearrangement links TRBV6-5 to TRBJ2-1; TRBD2 agrees at 7 bases. The sequence was collected from an adult woman who had mild COVID-19 (a few samples of this study predate the infection). Cell type and time point are not known. Sample: PBMCs or a T cell subset sorted from them (not recorded which). CDR3 loop: CASRGRRERHNEQFF. In DNA form, the CDR3 reads TGTGCCAGCAGGGGCCGGCGGGAGCGACACAATGAGCAGTTCTTC.